This T cell receptor (beta chain) derives from a study of blood T cell repertoires in COVID-19. Overall study context: Spain, Italy and the United States supplied samples that represented acute and convalescent COVID-19. Sample material is recorded as cDNA or gDNA derived from T cells, B-cell-depleted T cells, or PBMCs.

Deletions cut 8 bases from V and 11 bases from J, with 13 bases between. This CDR3 contains 10 residues. Germline CDR1 is SGDLS and CDR2 is YYNGEE. In the original workflow: Nucleated cell counts were estimated from reference gene primer amplification. Data came from immunoSEQ multiplex PCR; TCRdb stores just in-frame clones and leaves some out. V and J calls and clone size follow that table, whereas D and trimming were derived from the DNA. The data contain 250,000 to 300,000 clones, less than 90% of them singletons. This TCR was sampled from a man in his 60s with acute or convalescent COVID-19. The chain joins TRBV9 to TRBJ1-1; unclear D gene. Sequencing was performed on peripheral blood. The CDR3 sequence is CASRSGDAFF. CDR3 sequence (DNA): TGTGCCAGTAGGTCGGGAGACGCTTTCTTT.